These 5 T cell receptor beta chains came from one sample sequenced in a study of OX40 agonist ivuxolimab in advanced cancers. Clones were read by immunoSEQ multiplex PCR, and TCRdb kept only the in-frame ones, dropping some. The sample contains about 93,000 clones, 90% to 95% of which appear only once. Sample: CD4+ or CD8+ T cells sorted from blood, taken in a trial of the OX40 agonist ivuxolimab. These receptors all stem from an adult with an advanced solid tumor such as melanoma, head and neck, liver or kidney cancer.

This clone appeared once. The rearrangement links TRBV5-8 to TRBJ2-7; D is unresolved. The CDR3 covers 13 residues. The ends were cut back, 1 base at V and 3 bases at J, with 8 bases in the middle. Germline V gene sequence: CDR1 SGHTS, CDR2 YDEGEE. CDR3 nucleotide sequence: TGTGCCAGCAGCTTGAAGTCCCGCTACGAGCAGTACTTC. Its protein is CASSLKSRYEQYF.

The chain recombines TRBV11-2 with TRBJ1-1, with D possibly being TRBD1 (6 bases). The CDR3 runs 16 residues. In germline, CDR1 is SGHAT, CDR2 FQNNGV. V was shortened by 1 base and J by 1 base, with 13 bases between the two germline ends. This CDR3 reads CASSLVGQGPNTEAFF. CDR3 DNA sequence: TGTGCCAGCAGCTTAGTCGGGCAGGGGCCGAACACTGAAGCTTTCTTT.

This rearrangement joins TRBV10-3 to TRBJ1-1; TRBD1 is a possible D gene (5 bases). The germline gives CDR1 ENHRY, CDR2 SYGVKD. V shed 11 bases and J shed 3 bases, with 16 bases lying between them. The CDR3 has 13 residues. As DNA, the CDR3 is TGTGCCTCGGAACCCGACAGCCACACTGAAGCTTTCTTT. This translates into CASEPDSHTEAFF.

The chain couples TRBV5-1 to TRBJ2-7; 10 nucleotides line up with TRBD2. J was trimmed by 3 bases and V by 7 bases; bases with no gene match: 10. This CDR3 contains 15 residues. Germline lookup yields CDR1 SGHRS and CDR2 YFSETQ. The CDR3 region is CASRPERGGLYEQYF. CDR3 nucleotides: TGCGCCAGCCGACCCGAGCGGGGGGGCCTCTACGAGCAGTACTTC.

This chain connects TRBV5-4 to TRBJ2-1, with D tentatively TRBD1 (5 bases). The CDR3 covers 13 residues. The germline V and J ends were trimmed by 1 base and 5 bases, with 7 bases remaining between them. From germline, CDR1 is SGHNT and CDR2 YYREEE (reference sequence). The CDR3 reads CASSLPGNNEQFF. The DNA for the CDR3 is TGTGCCAGCAGCTTGCCAGGGAACAATGAGCAGTTCTTC.